This TCR beta chain emerged from a study of identical twins. Germline V gene lookup returns CDR1 MNHEY and CDR2 SMNVEV (reference sequence). The CDR3 length is 13 residues. V was clipped by 5 bases and J by 6 bases, with 8 bases between them. As to this clonotype: No antigen is known for it.

Study outcomes and limitations: Abundant beta clonotypes from cord blood had fewer insertions, unlike memory repertoires, which showed none.

A universal primer site was created by template switching, with the cDNA bearing unique molecular identifiers. In TCRdb, the 5' RACE reads were re-called with MiXCR into one record per CDR3 protein. The profile shows some 1,600,000 distinct CDR3 sequences, under 35% of them singletons. Specimen: cord blood. The chain employs TRBV27 and TRBJ1-6, with no clear D. This clonotype was sampled from a newborn girl in good health. The CDR3 spells CASSRAVNSPLHF. CDR3 bases: TGTGCCAGCAGTCGGGCCGTTAATTCACCCCTCCACTTT.